This T cell receptor beta chain comes out of a study of vaccination and CD4 T cells after COVID-19. Study-wide findings and caveats: The study examined relatively few convalescent patients and included no early post-infection timepoints.

Germline V gene sequence: CDR1 SGHTA, CDR2 FQGNSA. V dropped 2 bases and J dropped 8 bases, with 12 bases sitting between them. The CDR3 runs 13 residues. This clonotype was seen more than once but under ten times. No antigen is known for it. Scientists ran DNA taken from cultured CD4+ T cells through the Oncomine TCR Beta short-read assay for sequencing. Once CD4+ T cells had been cultured, genomic DNA was extracted from them. One entry per CDR3 protein results from TCRdb running MiXCR on the PCR reads. The sample holds some 15,000 distinct CDR3 sequences; 40% to 60% are singletons and the top ten take 7.8%. Indicated treatment: approximately nine-day PBMC culture with coronavirus spike peptide pools or control peptides (ViraFEST assay).

The sample comprised CD4+ T cells from blood, cultured in vitro. The chain recombines TRBV7-2 with TRBJ1-2; maybe TRBD1 (5 bases). This receptor was obtained from a human donor who had recovered from COVID-19. The CDR3 region has the DNA TGTGCCAGCAGCTTAATGGAGGGGTCCGGCTACACCTTC. This translates into CASSLMEGSGYTF.